This TCR beta chain appears in the sequencing data of a study of T cells after yellow fever vaccination. This clonotype came up a few times. Its antigen is currently unknown. The CDR3 loop spans 14 amino acids. V shed 4 bases, J shed 3 bases, and the junction held 6 bases outside the gene matches. CDR1 and CDR2 from the germline V gene are MNHEY and SVGAGI. Findings of the study overall: There was a small share of clonotypes that showed up in both the CD4 and CD8 compartments. Post-booster samples contained most primary-vaccination clones (approximately 96% CD4, around 88% CD8).

A single record per CDR3 protein comes from TCRdb applying MiXCR to the 5' RACE reads. Among just under 600,000 distinct CDR3 sequences, approximately 15% were seen once, and the ten largest hold 11% to 15%. The sequence came from a man younger than 45 who received the YFV17D yellow fever vaccine. Source: PBMCs, taken on the day of the yellow fever booster vaccination. The V gene is TRBV6-5, the J gene TRBJ2-7, with 7 bases aligning to TRBD1. Here the CDR3 reads CASSSDRAYYEQYF. The DNA of the CDR3 is TGTGCCAGCAGTTCCGACAGGGCCTACTACGAGCAGTACTTC.